The sequence of this TCR beta chain was determined in a study of T cells in localized non-small cell lung cancer. General study results and limits: The highest T cell clonality was in uninvolved adjacent lung, above tumor. Adjacent lung was found to contain a median approximately 60 of the top 100 tumor clones. Longer survival (overall) was linked to higher T cell density in blood. Owing to sequencing of a solitary tumor region, heterogeneity cannot be discounted.

In regard to this clone: No antigen is known for it.

The CDR3 sequence is 12 residues long. V dropped 2 bases and J dropped 8 bases, with 12 bases sitting between them. The V gene's germline CDR1 is GTSNPN and CDR2 SVGIG (reference sequence). The assay was immunoSEQ multiplex PCR, and TCRdb's table has in-frame clones only and misses some. This sample carries just under 80,000 clones, around 81% of them seen once, and the ten largest clones take about a tenth. The sequences come from peripheral blood, collected before any cancer treatment. This clonotype originated in a female donor aged 60 or older with stage I lung adenocarcinoma. The chain links TRBV30 to TRBJ1-1; D not resolved. CDR3 nucleotide sequence: TGTGCCTGGAGTCAAGGACCTCCAGAAGCTTTCTTT. Translation: CAWSQGPPEAFF.